Listed below are T cell receptor beta chains from one sample, sequenced in a study of blood T cell repertoires in COVID-19. Profiled with immunoSEQ multiplex PCR; TCRdb holds only in-frame clones, not every one. The sample includes 150,000 to 200,000 clones, approximately 90% of them seen just once. The sample taken for sequencing was peripheral blood. All receptors come from a middle-aged man who had recovered from COVID-19. The CDR3 runs from the conserved cysteine through the conserved F or W. D genes are given only for firm matches. Size is stated for part of the rows, as once, few or many counts, or as a class when the clone is expanded.

clone_size	j_call	v_call	d_call	cdr3_aa	cdr3_nt
NA	TRBJ1-2	TRBV2	NA	CASSVQGRAYGYTF	TGTGCCAGCAGTGTACAGGGTAGGGCTTATGGCTACACCTTC
NA	TRBJ1-5	TRBV28	TRBD1	CASTGGRQGEIVNQPQHF	TGTGCCAGCACAGGTGGGCGACAGGGAGAAATAGTCAATCAGCCCCAGCATTTT
NA	TRBJ2-1	TRBV19	TRBD2	CASSIWGLAGGNEQFF	TGTGCCAGTAGTATTTGGGGACTAGCGGGAGGCAATGAGCAGTTCTTC
NA	TRBJ1-4	TRBV28	NA	CASSLYPGNEKLFF	TGTGCCAGCAGTTTATATCCCGGGAACGAAAAACTGTTTTTT
NA	TRBJ2-5	TRBV7-2	TRBD2	CASSLVELAGGRETQYF	TGTGCCAGCAGCTTAGTGGAGTTAGCGGGGGGGCGAGAGACCCAGTACTTC
NA	TRBJ1-2	TRBV19	NA	CASSMDSYGYTF	TGTGCCAGTAGTATGGACAGCTATGGCTACACCTTC
NA	TRBJ1-6	TRBV7-6	NA	CASSLRLGDNSPLHF	TGTGCCAGCAGCCTACGCCTCGGGGATAATTCACCCCTCCACTTT
NA	TRBJ1-6	TRBV5-1	TRBD1	CASSSGQGENSPLHF	TGCGCCAGCAGTTCGGGACAGGGTGAGAATTCACCCCTCCACTTT
once	TRBJ2-2	TRBV7-2	NA	CASSPTVPGELFF	TGTGCCAGCAGCCCCACGGTCCCCGGGGAGCTGTTTTTT
NA	TRBJ2-3	TRBV7-9	NA	CASSSIMGHQMITDTQYF	TGTGCCAGCAGCAGTATTATGGGACACCAGATGATCACAGATACGCAGTATTTT
NA	TRBJ1-5	TRBV18	NA	CASSPRTDSNQPQHF	TGTGCCAGCTCACCTAGGACAGATAGCAATCAGCCCCAGCATTTT
NA	TRBJ2-1	TRBV7-9	TRBD2	CASSFERGGNEQFF	TGTGCCAGCAGCTTCGAGCGGGGTGGGAATGAGCAGTTCTTC
NA	TRBJ2-3	TRBV7-2	TRBD1	CASSTGGLGDTQYF	TGTGCCAGCAGTACAGGGGGTTTGGGAGATACGCAGTATTTT
once	TRBJ2-1	TRBV27	TRBD2	CASSTRLAGNEQFF	TGTGCCAGTTCCACCCGACTAGCGGGGAATGAGCAGTTCTTC
few	TRBJ2-5	TRBV5-1	NA	CASSLARAAGEETQYF	TGCGCCAGCAGCTTGGCCAGAGCGGCAGGAGAGGAGACCCAGTACTTC
NA	TRBJ2-2	TRBV6-5	TRBD2	CASSYSGSNTGELFF	TGTGCCAGCAGTTATAGCGGGAGCAACACCGGGGAGCTGTTTTTT
NA	TRBJ1-6	TRBV6-6	NA	CASLTGLNSPLHF	TGTGCCAGCCTGACAGGACTTAATTCACCCCTCCACTTT
NA	TRBJ2-5	TRBV19	TRBD2	CASRTTSGRQETQYF	TGTGCCAGTAGAACGACTAGCGGGCGTCAAGAGACCCAGTACTTC
NA	TRBJ2-1	TRBV7-9	TRBD2	CASSLWLGTINNEQFF	TGTGCCAGCAGCTTATGGTTAGGGACTATCAACAATGAGCAGTTCTTC
NA	TRBJ2-7	TRBV9	NA	CASSESGVGYEQYF	TGTGCCAGCAGCGAATCAGGGGTGGGCTACGAGCAGTACTTC
NA	TRBJ2-2	TRBV19	TRBD2	CASSTPGLATGELFF	TGTGCCAGTAGTACGCCGGGACTAGCGACCGGGGAGCTGTTTTTT
NA	TRBJ1-4	TRBV6-5	NA	CASSYKGATNEKLFF	TGTGCCAGCAGTTACAAAGGGGCAACTAATGAAAAACTGTTTTTT
NA	TRBJ2-3	TRBV5-4	TRBD2	CASSLVARAGDIGTDTQYF	TGTGCCAGCAGCTTGGTCGCAAGGGCGGGAGATATTGGCACAGATACGCAGTATTTT
few	TRBJ1-2	TRBV5-1	TRBD1	CASSLTTGVQDGYTF	TGCGCCAGCAGCTTAACCACAGGGGTTCAAGATGGCTACACCTTC
NA	TRBJ2-1	TRBV7-3	TRBD2	CASSLASSGSGEQFF	TGTGCCAGCAGCTTAGCTTCTAGCGGGAGTGGGGAGCAGTTCTTC
NA	TRBJ2-7	TRBV5-1	NA	CASSSGRGGDEQYF	TGCGCCAGCAGCTCCGGCAGGGGTGGGGACGAGCAGTACTTC